Presented here are 25 T cell receptor beta chains from one specimen sequenced in a study of Ad26.COV2.S vaccination and SARS-CoV-2 variants. The treatment here: 15 to 20 received Ad26.COV2.S at low or high dose, single or two shots; about 5 received placebo; per-sample allocation not given. Each sample was drawn 63 days after the first injection (of vaccine or placebo). The assay was immunoSEQ multiplex PCR, and TCRdb's table has in-frame clones only and misses some. The table has about 420,000 clones, 85% to 90% seen once. Sequenced material: peripheral blood, taken in a trial of Ad26.COV2.S vaccine versus placebo. The receptors shown here come from a person between 18 and 60 years old who received the Ad26.COV2.S COVID-19 vaccine or a placebo.

The chain combines TRBV7-9 with TRBJ1-2; D ambiguous. From germline, CDR1 is SEHNR and CDR2 FQNEAQ (reference sequence). Trimming stripped 1 base from V and 1 base from J, with 13 bases between. This CDR3 is 16 amino acids long. The CDR3 sequence: CASSLDLVELNYGYTF. Here the CDR3 DNA reads TGTGCCAGCAGCTTAGACCTCGTTGAACTTAACTATGGCTACACCTTC.

This clone is a singleton in its sample. The rearrangement joins TRBV13 to TRBJ1-2, with 7 positions matching TRBD1. V shed 5 bases and J 3 bases; nucleotides not matched to a gene: 9. Germline values: CDR1 PRHDT, CDR2 FYEKMQ (reference sequence). The CDR3 consists of 15 residues. The CDR3 loop reads CASSLGNGQDYGYTF. The CDR3 DNA sequence: TGTGCCAGCAGCCTCGGGAATGGACAGGACTATGGCTACACCTTC.

J is TRBJ2-1 and V is TRBV27, with 12 bases aligning to TRBD2. V lost 6 bases to trimming and J lost 7 bases; unmatched junction nucleotides: 7. The CDR3 is made up of 15 amino acids. Germline V gives CDR1 MNHEY, CDR2 SMNVEV (reference sequence). This CDR3 is CASSSSGGAGNEQFF. Written as DNA, the CDR3 is TGTGCCAGCAGCTCTAGCGGGGGGGCCGGTAATGAGCAGTTCTTC.

The chain carries TRBV7-9 and TRBJ2-2; D is perhaps TRBD2 (6 bases). The germline gives CDR1 SEHNR, CDR2 FQNEAQ (reference sequence). Trimming left V 5 bases short and J 5 bases short, with 18 bases between. The CDR3 is 16 amino acids. DNA for the CDR3: TGTGCCAGCAGCGCCGGATTCGGGGGAAAGACCGGGGAGCTGTTTTTT. Translated: CASSAGFGGKTGELFF.

V usage is TRBV11-3 and J usage is TRBJ2-7; unclear D gene. Germline V gene data show CDR1 as SGHNT and CDR2 as YENEEA. Trimming took off 5 bases at V and 4 bases at J, with 15 bases between the two ends. The CDR3 has 14 amino acids. Written as DNA, the CDR3 is TGTGCCAGCAGCGAAGGAGACTCGCCTTACGAGCAGTACTTC. Translation: CASSEGDSPYEQYF.

The J gene is TRBJ2-7, the V gene TRBV3-1 (or the pseudogene TRBV3-2); TRBD2 agrees at 8 bases. Germline V CDR1 and CDR2: LGHDT, YNNKEL (reference sequence). V trimming: 5 bases; J trimming: 5 bases; junction bases outside the gene matches: 5. This CDR3 contains 13 residues. The CDR3: CASSGTSHHEQYF. The CDR3 DNA reads TGTGCCAGCAGCGGGACTAGTCATCACGAGCAGTACTTC.

This clone was seen a single time. The chain employs TRBV19 and TRBJ2-7; 8 bases align to TRBD2. V shed 9 bases and J 0 bases; nucleotides not matched to a gene: 10. CDR1 LNHDA and CDR2 SQIVND come from the germline V gene (reference sequence). CDR3 length: 15 amino acids. CDR3 amino acids: CASRTAGGTSYEQYF. The CDR3 DNA follows: TGTGCCAGCCGTACCGCGGGGGGAACCTCCTACGAGCAGTACTTC. The variable domain in full, with the rest retrieved from reference TRBV19 and TRBJ2-7, is DGGITQSPKYLFRKEGQNVTLSCEQNLNHDAMYWYRQDPGQGLRLIYYSQIVNDFQKGDIAEGYSVSREKKESFPLTVTSAQKNPTAFYLCASRTAGGTSYEQYFGPGTRLTVT.

This chain joins TRBV7-2 and TRBJ1-5; a possible D gene is TRBD1 (5 bases). V lost 6 bases and J 2 bases, leaving 14 bases between the germline ends. The CDR3 extends over 15 amino acids. CDR1 and CDR2 (germline): SGHTA, FQGNSA. The DNA for the CDR3 is TGTGCCAGCAGGGAGGGACCGGCTGGCAATCAGCCCCAGCATTTT. It encodes CASREGPAGNQPQHF.

The rearrangement uses TRBV4-1 and TRBJ2-7; TRBD1 aligns across 8 bases. V lost 4 bases and J lost 2; bases outside the gene matches: 4. Germline V gene lookup returns CDR1 MGHRA and CDR2 YSYEKL. The CDR3 has 14 residues. CDR3 region: CASSLGQGPYEQYF. Written as DNA, the CDR3 is TGCGCCAGCAGCCTAGGACAGGGACCCTACGAGCAGTACTTC.

CDR3 amino acids: CASSLGSRTGIAFGQFF. The CDR3 DNA reads TGTGCCAGCAGCTTGGGGTCTAGGACAGGGATTGCGTTCGGGCAGTTCTTC. V usage is TRBV5-4 and J usage is TRBJ2-1; 8 positions match TRBD1. V shed 0 bases, J shed 12 bases, and the junction held 17 bases outside the gene matches. Germline values: CDR1 SGHNT, CDR2 YYREEE (reference sequence). The length of the CDR3 is 17 residues.

Turning to this clone: The same CDR3 arises from other DNA sequences in this sample as well. The chain carries TRBV9 and TRBJ2-5, with D perhaps being TRBD1 or TRBD2 (5 bases each). Germline CDR1 SGDLS, CDR2 YYNGEE. The CDR3 covers 12 residues. V was shortened by 0 bases and J by 5 bases, with 5 bases between the two germline ends. CDR3 region: CASSVGGETQYF. The CDR3, as DNA: TGTGCCAGCAGCGTAGGGGGGGAGACCCAGTACTTC.

V gene TRBV11-1 combines with J gene TRBJ1-1; D is unclear. Germline V gene data show CDR1 as SGHAT and CDR2 as FQDESV (reference sequence). The length of the CDR3 is 12 residues. Deletions cut 5 bases from V and 11 bases from J, with 15 bases between. CDR3 bases: TGTGCCAGCAGCCCGCCAGGCATCACGGCTTTCTTT. It yields the protein CASSPPGITAFF.

V and J are TRBV6-2 or TRBV6-3 and TRBJ2-1; D perhaps matches TRBD1 (6 bases). CDR1 is MNHEY, CDR2 SVGEGT, per germline. The germline V and J ends were trimmed by 2 bases and 6 bases, with 26 bases remaining between them. The CDR3 has 19 residues. The CDR3 coding sequence is TGTGCCAGCAGTTACACAACCTTCTCCTCAGGGGAGAAGCCCAATGAGCAGTTCTTC. Its protein product is CASSYTTFSSGEKPNEQFF.

The chain is built from TRBV7-2 and TRBJ2-7; the match to TRBD2 covers 8 bases. The CDR3 has 15 residues. With 5 bases clipped from V and 3 bases from J, the junction kept 9 bases outside the gene matches. Germline V gives CDR1 SGHTA, CDR2 FQGNSA. CDR3 amino acids: CASSPGGGGIYEQYF. In DNA form, the CDR3 reads TGTGCCAGCAGCCCGGGAGGGGGGGGGATCTACGAGCAGTACTTC.

J is TRBJ1-1 and V is TRBV7-3, with TRBD1 as a possible D gene (5 bases). Trimming shortened V by 4 bases and J by 4 bases, and 16 bases separated the two germline ends. Germline CDR1 SGHTA, CDR2 FQGTGA. CDR3 length: 15 amino acids. The CDR3 sequence: CASSSTRGMFTEAFF. The CDR3 DNA sequence: TGTGCCAGCAGCTCAACGCGGGGGATGTTCACTGAAGCTTTCTTT.

The table lists this clone with a few counts. The genes are TRBV19 and TRBJ1-4; D is possibly TRBD1 (5 bases). Trimming took off 4 bases at V and 0 bases at J, with 9 bases between the two ends. The CDR3 covers 15 residues. Germline CDR1 is LNHDA and CDR2 is SQIVND (reference sequence). CDR3 sequence reads: CASSRGIATNEKLFF. The CDR3 coding sequence is TGTGCCAGTAGTAGGGGGATAGCAACTAATGAAAAACTGTTTTTT.

The sample holds a few counts of this clone. The gene calls are TRBV30 and TRBJ2-2; 11 bases map to TRBD2. Germline trimming cut 3 bases from V and 5 bases from J; bases unmatched to any gene: 5. The length of the CDR3 is 15 residues. In germline, CDR1 is GTSNPN, CDR2 SVGIG (reference sequence). CDR3 protein: CAWRPLAGGTGELFF. The CDR3 region has the DNA TGTGCCTGGAGGCCCCTAGCGGGGGGTACCGGGGAGCTGTTTTTT.

The chain has TRBV7-6 and TRBJ2-7; D not resolved. The CDR3 loop spans 13 amino acids. The germline gives CDR1 SGHVS, CDR2 FNYEAQ. V lost 5 bases and J lost 5, with 13 bases in between. The CDR3 loop reads CASSPNWGDEQYF. The CDR3 nucleotides are TGTGCCAGCAGCCCGAATTGGGGTGACGAGCAGTACTTC.

J is TRBJ1-2 and V is TRBV6-5; TRBD1 agrees at 7 bases. The CDR3 is 14 amino acids. From germline, CDR1 is MNHEY and CDR2 SVGAGI. The J segment lost 2 bases and the V segment lost 5 bases, leaving 5 bases of the junction unmatched. Here the CDR3 reads CASSTDRSNYGYTF. CDR3 coding DNA: TGTGCCAGCAGTACGGACAGGTCAAACTATGGCTACACCTTC.

This chain connects TRBV21-1 to TRBJ2-1; the table calls TRBD1, which could not be checked here. TRBV21-1 constitutes a pseudogene. The CDR3 contains 15 residues. CDR3 bases: TGTGCCAGCAGCGACAGGGCATTAGGCTACAATGAGCAGTTCTTC. Its protein product is CASSDRALGYNEQFF.

The chain uses TRBV7-8 and TRBJ1-2; D perhaps matches TRBD1 (6 bases). Between the trimmed V and J ends, which lost 1 base and 6 bases, there was a span of 18 bases. Germline loops: CDR1 SGHVS, CDR2 FQNEAQ. There are 16 residues in the CDR3. This chain's CDR3 is CASSLGGHRLGDGYTF. The DNA of the CDR3 is TGTGCCAGCAGCTTAGGGGGACACCGTCTAGGGGATGGCTACACCTTC.

This clone was recorded once. CDR3 sequence: CASSWAGSGNEQFF. The DNA of the CDR3 is TGTGCCAGCAGTTGGGCAGGGTCCGGCAATGAGCAGTTCTTC. The chain employs TRBV27 and TRBJ2-1; D might be TRBD1 (5 bases). Germline CDR1 and CDR2: MNHEY and SMNVEV (reference sequence). The CDR3 totals 14 residues. Trimming shortened V by 4 bases and J by 6 bases, and 13 bases separated the two germline ends.

CDR3 DNA sequence: TGTGCCAGCAGCCAGTGGACAGGGGGCGCGTATGGCTACACCTTC. It yields the protein CASSQWTGGAYGYTF. The chain couples TRBV14 to TRBJ1-2; TRBD1 matches at 11 bases. J gave up 5 bases and V 3 bases, and 5 bases lay outside the gene matches. CDR3 size: 15 residues. CDR1 and CDR2 (germline): SGHDN, FVKESK.

This clone was observed a few times. The chain combines TRBV28 with TRBJ2-7, with 9 bases lining up with TRBD1. The CDR3 loop spans 13 amino acids. The V gene's germline CDR1 is MDHEN and CDR2 SYDVKM. V trimming: 7 bases; J trimming: 4 bases; junction bases outside the gene matches: 5. The CDR3 region has the DNA TGTGCCAGCAACAGGGGGCGTAGTTACGAGCAGTACTTC. Its protein product is CASNRGRSYEQYF.

This clone has a single count. V gene TRBV29-1 combines with J gene TRBJ2-1; D not certain. There are 12 residues in the CDR3. Germline CDR1 and CDR2: SQVTM and ANQGSEA. Trimming took off 6 bases at V and 6 bases at J, with 12 bases between the two ends. CDR3 region: CSVASVGNEQFF. Here the CDR3 DNA reads TGCAGCGTCGCCTCGGTCGGCAATGAGCAGTTCTTC.